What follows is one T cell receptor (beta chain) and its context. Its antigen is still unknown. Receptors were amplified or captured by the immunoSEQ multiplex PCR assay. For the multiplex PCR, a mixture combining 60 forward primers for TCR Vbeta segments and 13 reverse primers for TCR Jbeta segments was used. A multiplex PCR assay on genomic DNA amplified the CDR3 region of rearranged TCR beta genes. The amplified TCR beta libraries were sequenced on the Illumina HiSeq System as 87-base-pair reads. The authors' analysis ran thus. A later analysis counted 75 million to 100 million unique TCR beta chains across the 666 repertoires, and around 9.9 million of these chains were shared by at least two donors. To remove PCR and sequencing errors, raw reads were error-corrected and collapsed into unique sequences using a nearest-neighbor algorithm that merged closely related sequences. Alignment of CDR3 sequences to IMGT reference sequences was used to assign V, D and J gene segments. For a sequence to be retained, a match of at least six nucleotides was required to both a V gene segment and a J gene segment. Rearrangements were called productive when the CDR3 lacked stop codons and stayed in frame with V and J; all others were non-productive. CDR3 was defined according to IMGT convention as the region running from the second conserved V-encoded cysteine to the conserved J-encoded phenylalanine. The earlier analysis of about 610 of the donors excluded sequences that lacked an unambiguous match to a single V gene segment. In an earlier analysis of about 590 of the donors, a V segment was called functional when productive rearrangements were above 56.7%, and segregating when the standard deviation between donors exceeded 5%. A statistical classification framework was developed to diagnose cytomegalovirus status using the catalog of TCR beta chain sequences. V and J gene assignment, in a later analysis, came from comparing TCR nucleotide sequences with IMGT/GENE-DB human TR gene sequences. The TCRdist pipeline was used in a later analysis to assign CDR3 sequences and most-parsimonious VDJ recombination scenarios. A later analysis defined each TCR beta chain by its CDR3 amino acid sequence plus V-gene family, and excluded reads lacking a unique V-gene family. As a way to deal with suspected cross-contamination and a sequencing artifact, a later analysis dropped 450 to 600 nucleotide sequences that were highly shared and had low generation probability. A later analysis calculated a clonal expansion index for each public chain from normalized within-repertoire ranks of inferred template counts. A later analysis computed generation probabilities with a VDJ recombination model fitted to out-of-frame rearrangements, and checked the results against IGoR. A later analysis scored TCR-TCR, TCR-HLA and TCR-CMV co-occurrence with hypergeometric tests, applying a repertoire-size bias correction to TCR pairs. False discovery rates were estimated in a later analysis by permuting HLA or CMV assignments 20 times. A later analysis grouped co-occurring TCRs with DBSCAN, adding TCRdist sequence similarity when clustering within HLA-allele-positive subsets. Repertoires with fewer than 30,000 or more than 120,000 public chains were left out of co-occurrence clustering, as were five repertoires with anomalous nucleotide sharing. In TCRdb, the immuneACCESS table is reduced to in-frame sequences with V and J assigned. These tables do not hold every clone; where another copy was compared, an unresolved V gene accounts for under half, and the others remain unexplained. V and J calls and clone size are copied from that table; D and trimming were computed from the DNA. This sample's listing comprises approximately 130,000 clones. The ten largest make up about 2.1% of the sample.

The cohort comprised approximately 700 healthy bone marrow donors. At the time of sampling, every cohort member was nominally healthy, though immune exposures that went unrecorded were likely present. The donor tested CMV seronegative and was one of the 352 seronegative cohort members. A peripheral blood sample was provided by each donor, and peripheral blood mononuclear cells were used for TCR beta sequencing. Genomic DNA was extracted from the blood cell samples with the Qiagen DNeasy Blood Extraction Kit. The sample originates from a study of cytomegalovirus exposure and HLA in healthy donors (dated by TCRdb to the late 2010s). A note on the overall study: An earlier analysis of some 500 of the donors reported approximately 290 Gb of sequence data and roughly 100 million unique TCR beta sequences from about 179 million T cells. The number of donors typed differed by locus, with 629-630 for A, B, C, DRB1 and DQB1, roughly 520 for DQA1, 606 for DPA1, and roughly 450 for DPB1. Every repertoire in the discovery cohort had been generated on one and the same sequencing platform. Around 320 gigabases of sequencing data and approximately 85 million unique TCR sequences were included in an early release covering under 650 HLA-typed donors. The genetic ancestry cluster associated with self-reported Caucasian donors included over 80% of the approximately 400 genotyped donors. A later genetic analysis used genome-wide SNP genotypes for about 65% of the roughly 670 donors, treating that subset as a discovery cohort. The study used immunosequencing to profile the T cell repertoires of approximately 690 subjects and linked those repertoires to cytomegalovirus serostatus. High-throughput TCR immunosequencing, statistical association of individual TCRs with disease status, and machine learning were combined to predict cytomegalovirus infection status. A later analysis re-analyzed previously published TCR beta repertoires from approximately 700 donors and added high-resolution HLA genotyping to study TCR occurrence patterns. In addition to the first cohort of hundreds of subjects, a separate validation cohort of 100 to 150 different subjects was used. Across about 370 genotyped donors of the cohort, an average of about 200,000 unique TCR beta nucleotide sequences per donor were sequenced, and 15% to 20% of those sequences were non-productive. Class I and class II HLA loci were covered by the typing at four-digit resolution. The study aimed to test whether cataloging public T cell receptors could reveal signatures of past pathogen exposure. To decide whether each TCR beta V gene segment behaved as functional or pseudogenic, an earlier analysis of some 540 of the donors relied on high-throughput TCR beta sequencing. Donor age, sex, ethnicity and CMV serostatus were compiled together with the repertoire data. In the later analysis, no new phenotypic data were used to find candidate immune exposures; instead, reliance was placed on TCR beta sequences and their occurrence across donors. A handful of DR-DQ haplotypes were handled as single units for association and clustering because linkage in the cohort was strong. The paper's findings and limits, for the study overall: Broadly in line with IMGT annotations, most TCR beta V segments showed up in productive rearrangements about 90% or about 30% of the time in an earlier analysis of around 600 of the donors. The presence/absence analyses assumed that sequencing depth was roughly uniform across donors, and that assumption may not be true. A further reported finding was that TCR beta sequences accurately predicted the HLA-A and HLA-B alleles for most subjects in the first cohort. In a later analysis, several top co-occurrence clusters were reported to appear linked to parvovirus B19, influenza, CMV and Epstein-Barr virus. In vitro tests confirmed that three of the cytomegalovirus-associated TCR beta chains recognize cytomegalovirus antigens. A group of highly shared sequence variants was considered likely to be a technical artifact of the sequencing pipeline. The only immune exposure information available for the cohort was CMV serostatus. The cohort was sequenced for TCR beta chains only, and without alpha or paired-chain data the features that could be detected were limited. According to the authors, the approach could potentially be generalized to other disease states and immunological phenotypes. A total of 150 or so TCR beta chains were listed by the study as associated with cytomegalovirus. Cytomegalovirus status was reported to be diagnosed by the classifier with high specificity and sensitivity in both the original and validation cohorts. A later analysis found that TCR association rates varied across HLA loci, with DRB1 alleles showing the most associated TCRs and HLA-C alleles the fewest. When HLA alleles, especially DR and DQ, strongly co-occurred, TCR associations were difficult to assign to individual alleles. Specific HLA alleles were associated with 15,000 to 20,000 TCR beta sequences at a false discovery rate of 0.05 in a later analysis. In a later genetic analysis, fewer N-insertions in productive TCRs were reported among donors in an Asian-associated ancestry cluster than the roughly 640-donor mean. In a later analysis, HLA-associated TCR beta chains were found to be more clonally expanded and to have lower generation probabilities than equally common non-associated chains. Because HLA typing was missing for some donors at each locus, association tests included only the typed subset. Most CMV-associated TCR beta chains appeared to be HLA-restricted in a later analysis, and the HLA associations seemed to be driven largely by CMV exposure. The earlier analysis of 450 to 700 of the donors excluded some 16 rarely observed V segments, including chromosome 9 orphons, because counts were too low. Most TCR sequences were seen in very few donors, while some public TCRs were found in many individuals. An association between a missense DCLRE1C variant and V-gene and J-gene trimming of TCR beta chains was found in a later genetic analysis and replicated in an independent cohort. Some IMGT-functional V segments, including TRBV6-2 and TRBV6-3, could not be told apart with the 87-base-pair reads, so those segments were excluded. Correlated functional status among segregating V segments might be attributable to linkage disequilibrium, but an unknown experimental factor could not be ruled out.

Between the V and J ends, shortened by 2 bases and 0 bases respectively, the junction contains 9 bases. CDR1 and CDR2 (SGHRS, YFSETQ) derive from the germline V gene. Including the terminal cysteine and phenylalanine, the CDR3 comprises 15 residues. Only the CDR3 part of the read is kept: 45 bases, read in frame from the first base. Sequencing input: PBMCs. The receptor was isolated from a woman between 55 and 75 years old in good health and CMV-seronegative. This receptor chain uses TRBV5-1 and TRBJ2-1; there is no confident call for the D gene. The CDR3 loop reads CASSLRRSSYNEQFF. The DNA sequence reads TGCGCCAGCAGCTTAAGGCGGAGCTCCTACAATGAGCAGTTCTTC. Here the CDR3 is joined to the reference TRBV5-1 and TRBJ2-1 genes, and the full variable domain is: KAGVTQTPRYLIKTRGQQVTLSCSPISGHRSVSWYQQTPGQGLQFLFEYFSETQRNKGNFPGRFSGRQFSNSRSEMNVSTLELGDSALYLCASSLRRSSYNEQFFGPGTRLTVL.